The rows below give T cell receptor beta chains drawn from one sample of a study of T cell changes during pregnancy in multiple sclerosis. Profiling relied on immunoSEQ multiplex PCR, and the TCRdb table lists in-frame clones only, not all of them. The profile shows over 45,000 clones, 80% to 95% of them singletons. The specimen comprised peripheral blood, sampled in the third trimester of pregnancy. These receptor sequences come from a female donor with multiple sclerosis, enrolled in a pregnancy study. CDR3s include the opening cysteine and the closing phenylalanine or tryptophan. Fields, in order: clone size, V gene, D gene, J gene, CDR3 DNA, CDR3 protein. A D gene is named only where the DNA matches it firmly. Clone size, where shown, is once, few, many, or a class for clones that have expanded.

>-|TRBV7-2|TRBD2|TRBJ2-7
TGTGCCAGCAGCTATCTCCTGACTAGCGGGAGTGACGAGCAGTACTTC
CASSYLLTSGSDEQYF
>once|TRBV5-1|TRBD1|TRBJ1-3
TGCGCCAGCAGCCCCCGGCTGACAGGGGGCTTCTCTGGAAACACCATATATTTT
CASSPRLTGGFSGNTIYF
>-|TRBV12-5|-|TRBJ2-5
TGTGCTAGTGCCAAAACGGCAGGGTCAGGGGAGACCCAGTACTTC
CASAKTAGSGETQYF
>-|TRBV28|TRBD2|TRBJ2-5
TGTGCCAGCAGTTTGATTCGAGGCGGGAGCAGGGAGACCCAGTACTTC
CASSLIRGGSRETQYF
>-|TRBV28|TRBD2|TRBJ2-1
TGTGCCAGCAGTTTGTCGGGATGGGGAGGGTACAATGAGCAGTTCTTC
CASSLSGWGGYNEQFF
>-|TRBV21-1|-|TRBJ1-1
TGTGCCAAGCCGGGACAAGCTAACACTGAAGCTTTCTTT
CAKPGQANTEAFF
>-|TRBV25-1|TRBD2|TRBJ2-1
TGTGCCAGCAGACTAGCGGGAAACAATGAGCAGTTCTTC
CASRLAGNNEQFF
>-|TRBV9|-|TRBJ2-3
TGTGCCAGCAGCAAAGAGCTCGGCACAGATACGCAGTATTTT
CASSKELGTDTQYF
>-|TRBV2|-|TRBJ1-2
TGTGCCAGCAGGGGGGGTGGCTACACCTTC
CASRGGGYTF
>-|TRBV27|TRBD2|TRBJ2-2
TGTGCCAGCAGACCGGGACTAGCTGCCGGGGAGCTGTTTTTT
CASRPGLAAGELFF
>-|TRBV4-3|TRBD1|TRBJ2-7
TGCGCCAGCAGCCAAGGGGGACAGGGGATTGGCGAGCAGTACTTC
CASSQGGQGIGEQYF
>-|TRBV12-5|-|TRBJ1-5
TGTGCTAGTGGTTTGGCGCGACTTACTGGCAATCAGCCCCAGCATTTT
CASGLARLTGNQPQHF
>-|TRBV29-1|TRBD1|TRBJ1-4
TGCAGCGTCACCCGGGGGGGACAGAGCAATGAAAAACTGTTTTTT
CSVTRGGQSNEKLFF
>-|TRBV19|-|TRBJ2-7
TGTGCCAGTAGTCCTACCTACGAGCAGTACTTC
CASSPTYEQYF
>-|TRBV6-1|-|TRBJ2-1
TGTGCCAGCAGTGAATCGGGAATCTCCTACAATGAGCAGTTCTTC
CASSESGISYNEQFF
>-|TRBV19|TRBD2|TRBJ2-4
TGTGCCAGTAGTATAGATGGGACTAGCGGAAACATTCAGTACTTC
CASSIDGTSGNIQYF
>-|TRBV28|-|TRBJ2-7
TGTGCCAGCAGACTACACCAGCTCTACGAGCAGTACTTC
CASRLHQLYEQYF
>-|TRBV11-3|-|TRBJ1-1
TGTGCCAGCAGCTTAGAGGGGGCGAAGTCCACTGAAGCTTTCTTT
CASSLEGAKSTEAFF
>-|TRBV18|-|TRBJ1-3
TGTGCCAGCTCACCCCCTGCTGGAAACACCATATATTTT
CASSPPAGNTIYF
>-|TRBV4-3|TRBD2|TRBJ2-3
TGCGCCAGCAGCCAAGATAATGCGGGAGGGTACACAGATACGCAGTATTTT
CASSQDNAGGYTDTQYF
>-|TRBV5-4|TRBD2|TRBJ2-7
TGTGCCAGCAGCTTGGGGGGGACTAGCGGGAGGTCTCGGGAGCAGTACTTC
CASSLGGTSGRSREQYF
>once|TRBV10-1|-|TRBJ2-5
TGCGCCAGCAGAACGACAGGCGAGACCCAGTACTTC
CASRTTGETQYF
>once|TRBV30|-|TRBJ2-1
TGTGCCTGGAACCACCCTGGGGCCTCCTACAATGAGCAGTTCTTC
CAWNHPGASYNEQFF
>-|TRBV18|TRBD1|TRBJ2-7
TGTGCCAGCTCACGACAGGGCTACGAGCAGTACTTC
CASSRQGYEQYF
>-|TRBV7-9|-|TRBJ2-1
TGTGCCAGCCGAACAGGGTTCAATGAGCAGTTCTTC
CASRTGFNEQFF
>-|TRBV11-1|TRBD1|TRBJ2-1
TGTGCCAGCAGCGAACCGGGACAGGGTTACGAGCAGTTCTTC
CASSEPGQGYEQFF
>-|TRBV11-3|TRBD1|TRBJ1-3
TGTGCCAGCAGCTCCCGGGACAGGGGATTATTTGGAAACACCATATATTTT
CASSSRDRGLFGNTIYF
>-|TRBV5-1|TRBD1|TRBJ2-7
TGCGCCAGCAGCTTGGTGGGACAGGGGGCTTACGAGCAGTACTTC
CASSLVGQGAYEQYF
>few|TRBV7-9|-|TRBJ1-1
TGTGCCAGCAGCTTTAGACAGGAGAAGCCTGAAGCTTTCTTT
CASSFRQEKPEAFF
>-|TRBV5-4|TRBD1|TRBJ1-1
TGTGCCAGCAGCTTCGGGACAGCTTGGAACACTGAAGCTTTCTTT
CASSFGTAWNTEAFF
>once|TRBV4-3|-|TRBJ2-5
TGCGCCAGCAGCCAAGACCGTGCGTTACAAGAGACCCAGTACTTC
CASSQDRALQETQYF
>few|TRBV12-2|-|TRBJ1-5
TGTGCAAGTCGTTCCCTAACCCAGGGTGTAGGGCCCCAGCATTTT
CASRSLTQGVGPQHF
>-|TRBV7-9|TRBD1|TRBJ2-7
TGTGCCAGCAGCTTAGGGGACAGGGGGTCCTACGAGCAGTACTTC
CASSLGDRGSYEQYF
>-|TRBV7-9|TRBD2|TRBJ2-3
TGTGCCGTGACTCGTCCACTAGCGGGCGATGGCACAGATACGCAGTATTTT
CAVTRPLAGDGTDTQYF
>once|TRBV19|TRBD1|TRBJ2-7
TGTGCCAGTAGTATCCCAGGGGGCAACTCCTACGAGCAGTACTTC
CASSIPGGNSYEQYF
>-|TRBV28|-|TRBJ1-2
TGTGCCAGCAGTTCCCCGACGGGAGGCTACACCTTC
CASSSPTGGYTF